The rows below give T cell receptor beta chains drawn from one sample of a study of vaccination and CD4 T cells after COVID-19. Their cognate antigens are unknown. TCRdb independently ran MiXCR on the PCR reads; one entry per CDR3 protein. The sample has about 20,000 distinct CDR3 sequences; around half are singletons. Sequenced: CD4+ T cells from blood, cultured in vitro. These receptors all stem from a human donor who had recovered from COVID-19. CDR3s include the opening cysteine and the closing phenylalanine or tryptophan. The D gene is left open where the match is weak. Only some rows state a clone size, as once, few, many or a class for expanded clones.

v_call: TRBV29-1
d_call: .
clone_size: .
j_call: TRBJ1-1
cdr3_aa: CSVEEGRDTEAFF
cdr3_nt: TGCAGCGTTGAAGAAGGCCGGGACACTGAAGCTTTCTTT

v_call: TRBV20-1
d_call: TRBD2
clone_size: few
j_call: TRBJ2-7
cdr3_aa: CSARTSGTYEQYF
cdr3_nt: TGCAGTGCTCGGACTAGCGGGACCTACGAGCAGTACTTC

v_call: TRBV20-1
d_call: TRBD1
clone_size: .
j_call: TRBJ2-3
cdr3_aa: CSAGDRVDTQYF
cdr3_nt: TGCAGTGCGGGAGACAGGGTCGATACGCAGTATTTT

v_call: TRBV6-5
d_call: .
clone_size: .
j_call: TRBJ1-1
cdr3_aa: CASSSSSRAFF
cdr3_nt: TGTGCCAGCAGTTCCTCATCGAGAGCTTTCTTT

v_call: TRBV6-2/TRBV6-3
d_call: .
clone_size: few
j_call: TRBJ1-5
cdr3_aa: CASRGGVSNQPQHF
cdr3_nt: TGTGCCTCCCGCGGTGGGGTTAGCAATCAGCCCCAGCATTTT

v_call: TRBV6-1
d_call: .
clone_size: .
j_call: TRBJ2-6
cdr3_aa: CASRETGANVLTF
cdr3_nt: TGTGCCAGCAGGGAGACTGGGGCCAACGTCCTGACTTTC

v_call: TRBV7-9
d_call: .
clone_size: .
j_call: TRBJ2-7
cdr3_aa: CASSIRGYEQYF
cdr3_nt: TGTGCCAGCAGCATCAGAGGTTACGAGCAGTACTTC

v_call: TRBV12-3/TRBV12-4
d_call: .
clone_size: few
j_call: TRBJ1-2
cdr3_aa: CASSWATGIYGYTF
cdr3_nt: TGTGCCAGCAGTTGGGCGACAGGAATCTATGGCTACACCTTC

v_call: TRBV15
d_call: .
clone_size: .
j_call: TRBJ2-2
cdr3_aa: CATSRDPPGWNTGELFF
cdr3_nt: TGTGCCACCAGCAGAGATCCGCCAGGGTGGAACACCGGGGAGCTGTTTTTT

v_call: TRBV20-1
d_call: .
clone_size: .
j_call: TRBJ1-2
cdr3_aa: CSARVGSNYGYTF
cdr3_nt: TGCAGTGCTAGAGTGGGCAGCAACTATGGCTACACCTTC

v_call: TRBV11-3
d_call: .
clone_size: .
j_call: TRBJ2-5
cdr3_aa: CASSFRDRQETQYF
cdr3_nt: TGTGCCAGCAGCTTCCGAGACAGGCAAGAGACCCAGTACTTC

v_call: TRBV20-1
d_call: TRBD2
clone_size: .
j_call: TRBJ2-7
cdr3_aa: CSAGRGGSGRTDEQYF
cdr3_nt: TGCAGTGCTGGCCGAGGGGGGAGCGGGAGGACGGATGAGCAGTACTTC

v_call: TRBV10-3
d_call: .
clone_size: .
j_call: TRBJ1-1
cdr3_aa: CAISESGENTEAFF
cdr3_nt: TGTGCCATCAGTGAGTCAGGGGAGAACACTGAAGCTTTCTTT

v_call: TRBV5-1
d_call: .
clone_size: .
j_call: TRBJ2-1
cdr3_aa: CASSSGLGRGPTYEQFF
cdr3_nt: TGCGCCAGCAGCTCAGGCTTGGGGCGGGGGCCTACATATGAGCAGTTCTTC

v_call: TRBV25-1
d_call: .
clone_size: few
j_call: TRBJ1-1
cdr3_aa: CASSELVGRAGGWVTEAFF
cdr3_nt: TGTGCCAGCAGTGAATTAGTCGGTCGGGCAGGAGGGTGGGTCACTGAAGCTTTCTTT

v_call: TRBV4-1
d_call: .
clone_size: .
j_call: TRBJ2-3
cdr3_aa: CASKSTADTQYF
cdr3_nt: TGCGCCAGCAAGTCTACAGCAGATACGCAGTATTTT

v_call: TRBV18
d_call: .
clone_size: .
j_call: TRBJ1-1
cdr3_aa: CASSPPTGGDTEAFF
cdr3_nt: TGTGCCAGCTCACCACCTACGGGAGGGGACACTGAAGCTTTCTTT